This TCR beta chain came from a study of T cell repertoires in cytomegalovirus infection. Study background: The public TCR beta signatures pointed to both CMV infection and matching HLA type.

Findings and caveats of the study: People with CMV and the relevant HLA were identified by cumulative public TCR beta family frequency. Predominance within the ex vivo response was attributable to HLA-C-restricted CMV-specific TCR beta clonotypes.

The CDR3 has 14 residues. Trimming stripped 5 bases from V and 2 bases from J, with 13 bases between. In germline, CDR1 is SGHVS, CDR2 FQNEAQ. As regards this clonotype: Its antigen is not known.

TCRdb called the reads again in MiXCR, with one record for every CDR3 protein. Here the sample spans about 190,000 distinct CDR3 sequences, 28% being singletons. This rearrangement joins TRBV7-8 to TRBJ2-7, with D maybe TRBD2 (6 bases). The sequencing sample was made of PBMCs. This TCR was recovered from a human donor in good health (CMV status not recorded). Some clones in this sample may be carry-over from other donors' samples. CDR3 DNA: TGTGCCAGCAGCCCCGGGACTGATCCCTACGAGCAGTACTTC. Residues: CASSPGTDPYEQYF.